This T cell receptor beta chain was identified during a study of blood T cell repertoires in COVID-19. V shed 1 base, J shed 7 bases, and the junction held 10 bases outside the gene matches. The CDR3 runs 16 residues. Germline V gene sequence: CDR1 LNHDA, CDR2 SQIVND (reference sequence). Assay: immunoSEQ multiplex PCR; the TCRdb copy retains only in-frame clones and omits some. The sample carries a few hundred thousand clones, more than 70% recorded once. This TCR derives from a woman between 25 and 40 years old with COVID-19, enrolled during active disease. The rearrangement joins TRBV19 to TRBJ1-1; 9 bases are shared with TRBD1. Sequencing was carried out using peripheral blood. The CDR3 DNA reads as TGTGCCAGTAGTATAGGACAGGGGGTGGGTTTAGGTGAAGCTTTCTTT. It translates to CASSIGQGVGLGEAFF.